The rows below give T cell receptor beta chains drawn from one sample of a study of technical replicates of blood from a few donors. Only in-frame clones appear in the TCRdb table, and some are missing; sequencing was by immunoSEQ multiplex PCR. In the table there are tens of thousands of clones, around 96% of which are singletons. The source material was T cells isolated from PBMCs. These receptor sequences come from a human donor in good health. Both conserved end residues are part of each CDR3.

J gene: TRBJ1-5
V gene: TRBV11-2
CDR3 protein: CASSLFADSNQPQHF

J gene: TRBJ1-5
V gene: TRBV6-5
CDR3 protein: CASGDRGNNQPQHF

J gene: TRBJ1-4
V gene: TRBV7-2
CDR3 protein: CASSLIDRGKLFF

J gene: TRBJ2-7
V gene: TRBV4-2
CDR3 protein: CASSQLGSYEQYF

J gene: TRBJ2-1
V gene: TRBV10-1
CDR3 protein: CASSEYGRGVYNEQFF

J gene: TRBJ1-2
V gene: TRBV28
CDR3 protein: CASSLTETGGANYGYTF

J gene: TRBJ1-5
V gene: TRBV4-1
CDR3 protein: CASSHTDSNQPQHF

J gene: TRBJ1-1
V gene: TRBV30
CDR3 protein: CAWSDPKDTVSEAFF

J gene: TRBJ2-5
V gene: TRBV15
CDR3 protein: CATSTLTGRETQYF

J gene: TRBJ1-2
V gene: TRBV27
CDR3 protein: CASTLRTGGGGYTF

J gene: TRBJ1-1
V gene: TRBV7-9
CDR3 protein: CASSYPGQNEAFF

J gene: TRBJ1-5
V gene: TRBV10-3
CDR3 protein: CAISESIGTGSNQPQHF

J gene: TRBJ1-1
V gene: TRBV5-5
CDR3 protein: CASSSWTGGNTEAFF

J gene: TRBJ1-1
V gene: TRBV7-8
CDR3 protein: CASSVRDRMNTEAFF

J gene: TRBJ1-1
V gene: TRBV18
CDR3 protein: CASSPQGAEAFF

J gene: TRBJ2-2
V gene: TRBV14
CDR3 protein: CASSPMRLIHTGELFF

J gene: TRBJ2-7
V gene: TRBV13
CDR3 protein: CASSRGGATYEQYF

J gene: TRBJ2-4
V gene: TRBV6-5
CDR3 protein: CASRLTREGLQYF

J gene: TRBJ1-3
V gene: TRBV29-1
CDR3 protein: CSAFILASSGNTIYF

J gene: TRBJ1-6
V gene: TRBV5-1
CDR3 protein: CASSLAGRGSPLHF

J gene: TRBJ1-2
V gene: TRBV6-1
CDR3 protein: CASKAGAGYTF

J gene: TRBJ2-6
V gene: TRBV10-3
CDR3 protein: CAISDQVSGANVLTF

J gene: TRBJ2-4
V gene: TRBV4-2
CDR3 protein: CASSQAFSDKNIQYF

J gene: TRBJ1-4
V gene: TRBV18
CDR3 protein: CASSPQDTLANEKLFF

J gene: TRBJ2-7
V gene: TRBV15
CDR3 protein: CATSRGLAGDSYEQYF

J gene: TRBJ2-1
V gene: TRBV5-1
CDR3 protein: CASRPPGQGYEQFF

J gene: TRBJ1-1
V gene: TRBV28
CDR3 protein: CASGAVGDRLNTEAFF

J gene: TRBJ1-5
V gene: TRBV19
CDR3 protein: CASSNNWDRAHQPQHF

J gene: TRBJ2-3
V gene: TRBV5-1
CDR3 protein: CASSLTGTSGGHTQYF

J gene: TRBJ2-3
V gene: TRBV19
CDR3 protein: CASSSGTRVADTQYF

J gene: TRBJ1-2
V gene: TRBV5-5
CDR3 protein: CASSLWAGDNSGGYTF

J gene: TRBJ1-1
V gene: TRBV6-5
CDR3 protein: CASSYRGDTEAFF

J gene: TRBJ2-5
V gene: TRBV5-1
CDR3 protein: CASSSTRPWETQYF

J gene: TRBJ2-7
V gene: TRBV28
CDR3 protein: CASSELAGVYEQYF

J gene: TRBJ2-7
V gene: TRBV13
CDR3 protein: CASSSGLAGGYSSYEQYF

J gene: TRBJ2-1
V gene: TRBV7-9
CDR3 protein: CASSQQRRSGRYNEQFF

J gene: TRBJ2-2
V gene: TRBV19
CDR3 protein: CASNEDAGTGELFF

J gene: TRBJ1-6
V gene: TRBV14
CDR3 protein: CASSQDWQDSPLHF

J gene: TRBJ2-7
V gene: TRBV2
CDR3 protein: CASSVTGPQYF

J gene: TRBJ1-3
V gene: TRBV5-1
CDR3 protein: CASSLTQTSSGNTIYF

J gene: TRBJ1-2
V gene: TRBV7-9
CDR3 protein: CASSQGGQGGYGYTF

J gene: TRBJ2-7
V gene: TRBV5-4
CDR3 protein: CASSLSASGYEQYF

J gene: TRBJ2-1
V gene: TRBV6-5
CDR3 protein: CASSRDRGDNEQFF

J gene: TRBJ2-7
V gene: TRBV19
CDR3 protein: CASRAADSTYEQYF

J gene: TRBJ1-3
V gene: TRBV5-1
CDR3 protein: CASRASGSGNTIYF

J gene: TRBJ2-3
V gene: TRBV28
CDR3 protein: CASTPSGTLASTDTQYF

J gene: TRBJ2-7
V gene: TRBV27
CDR3 protein: CASSLYRGPDEQYF

J gene: TRBJ2-1
V gene: TRBV28
CDR3 protein: CASGETSPHNEQFF

J gene: TRBJ2-7
V gene: TRBV28
CDR3 protein: CASSSKPYGRRGSYEQYF

J gene: TRBJ1-1
V gene: TRBV25-1
CDR3 protein: CASGNRGNTEAFF

J gene: TRBJ2-5
V gene: TRBV4-1
CDR3 protein: CASSQDSGTRGGRPQYF

J gene: TRBJ1-5
V gene: TRBV4-2
CDR3 protein: CASSQEENNSNQPQHF

J gene: TRBJ2-1
V gene: TRBV4-2
CDR3 protein: CASSPPRGGSYNEQFF

J gene: TRBJ2-7
V gene: TRBV4-2
CDR3 protein: CASSQASLPYEQYF

J gene: TRBJ1-2
V gene: TRBV2
CDR3 protein: CASSDPGQGGGGYTF

J gene: TRBJ1-1
V gene: TRBV6-6
CDR3 protein: CASTLTGQGVDTEAFF

J gene: TRBJ1-2
V gene: TRBV15
CDR3 protein: CATSRGGQGSNYGYTF

J gene: TRBJ2-7
V gene: TRBV5-4
CDR3 protein: CASSFPGQRLAYEQYF

J gene: TRBJ2-1
V gene: TRBV27
CDR3 protein: CASSFVSTDEQFF

J gene: TRBJ1-1
V gene: TRBV4-1
CDR3 protein: CASSSLGSGSLLTEAFF